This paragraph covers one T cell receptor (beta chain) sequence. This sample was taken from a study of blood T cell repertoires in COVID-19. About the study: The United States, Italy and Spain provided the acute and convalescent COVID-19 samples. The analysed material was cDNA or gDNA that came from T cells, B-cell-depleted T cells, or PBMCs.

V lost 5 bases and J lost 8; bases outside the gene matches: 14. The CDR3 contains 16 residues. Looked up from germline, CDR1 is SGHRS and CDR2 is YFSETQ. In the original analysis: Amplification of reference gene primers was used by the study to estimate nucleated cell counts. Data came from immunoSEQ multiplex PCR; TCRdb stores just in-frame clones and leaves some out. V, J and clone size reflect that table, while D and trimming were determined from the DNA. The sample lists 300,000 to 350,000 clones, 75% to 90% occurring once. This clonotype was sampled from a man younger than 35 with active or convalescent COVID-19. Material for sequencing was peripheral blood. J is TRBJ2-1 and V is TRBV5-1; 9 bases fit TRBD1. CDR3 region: CASSRTGTGFLDEQFF. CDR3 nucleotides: TGCGCCAGCAGTCGGACCGGGACAGGGTTTCTGGATGAGCAGTTCTTC.